The clone carrying this T cell receptor (beta chain) was counted a few times. This entry is derived from a study of human T cells and chemical hapten exposure. Turning to the study itself: Patients, predominantly female, presented with alopecia areata, totalis or universalis.

Time point indicated: patch test 2, 6 weeks after DPC sensitization. The treatment denotes: therapeutic diphenylcyclopropenone sensitization with weekly scalp DPC. TCRdb processed the RACE reads anew with MiXCR; each CDR3 protein has one entry. The sample has tens of thousands of distinct CDR3 sequences; 8.5% are singletons. In germline, CDR1 is KGHSH, CDR2 LQKENI. The CDR3 covers 13 residues. Trimming took 3 bases from V and 3 from J, leaving 9 bases between them. The source was whole blood, collected in connection with sensitization to the hapten diphenylcyclopropenone (DPC). The chain employs TRBV18 and TRBJ2-7; D call uncertain. The sequence derives from a woman between 50 and 59 years old with alopecia areata. Some clones in this sample may be carry-over from other donors' samples. DNA of the CDR3: TGTGCCAGCTCACCCGAGACAAGCTACGAGCAGTACTTC. As protein: CASSPETSYEQYF.